The 30 T cell receptor beta chains below come from one sample, sequenced in a study of blood T cells in healthy people across ages. Using a J-beta primer mix together with a sample-barcoded 5' primer, a second PCR was run for about 6 to 12 cycles. MiXCR, applied by TCRdb to the 5' RACE reads, yields one record per CDR3 protein. The sample carries hundreds of thousands of distinct CDR3 sequences, about 61% recorded once. Sequencing input: blood. Receptors originate from a middle-aged man in good health.

This clonotype was found once. V usage is TRBV9 and J usage is TRBJ1-2; D is ambiguous. The length of the CDR3 is 14 residues. The germline CDR1 and CDR2 sequences are SGDLS and YYNGEE. The germline V and J ends were trimmed by 0 bases and 3 bases, with 9 bases remaining between them. In DNA form, the CDR3 reads TGTGCCAGCAGCGTAGATACCGAAGACTATGGCTACACCTTC. It yields the protein CASSVDTEDYGYTF. Filled out from reference TRBV9 and TRBJ1-2, the complete variable domain reads DSGVTQTPKHLITATGQRVTLRCSPRSGDLSVYWYQQSLDQGLQFLIQYYNGEERAKGNILERFSAQQFPDLHSELNLSSLELGDSALYFCASSVDTEDYGYTFGSGTRLTVV.

CDR3 protein: CASRLSAGDTQYF. DNA of the CDR3: TGTGCCAGCAGACTCAGTGCCGGAGATACGCAGTATTTT. The chain couples TRBV12-3 or TRBV12-4 to TRBJ2-3, with D uncertain. The V gene lost 6 bases and the J gene lost 5 bases, with 12 bases spanning the gap. The CDR3 spans 13 residues.

This chain connects TRBV7-9 to TRBJ1-2; D call uncertain. Trimming removed 1 base at V and 0 bases at J, with 6 bases between. Germline V lookup: CDR1 SEHNR, CDR2 FQNEAQ (reference sequence). The CDR3 covers 14 residues. The CDR3 bases are TGTGCCAGCAGCTTAGGGGAGTCTAACTATGGCTACACCTTC. Residues: CASSLGESNYGYTF.

The rearrangement joins TRBV7-2 to TRBJ2-3; D not resolved. Germline V gene lookup returns CDR1 SGHTA and CDR2 FQGNSA. The CDR3 covers 16 residues. Deletions cut 1 base from V and 3 bases from J, with 14 bases between. The CDR3 here is CASSLESWFETDTQYF. The CDR3 region has the DNA TGTGCCAGCAGCTTAGAATCGTGGTTCGAGACAGATACGCAGTATTTT. Full variable domain (missing parts from reference TRBV7-2 and TRBJ2-3): GAGVSQSPSNKVTEKGKDVELRCDPISGHTALYWYRQSLGQGLEFLIYFQGNSAPDKSGLPSDRFSAERTGGSVSTLTIQRTQQEDSAVYLCASSLESWFETDTQYFGPGTRLTVL.

The V and J genes are TRBV3-1 and TRBJ1-1, with D unresolved. The CDR3 runs 13 residues. CDR1 LGHDT and CDR2 YNNKEL come from the germline V gene (reference sequence). V was clipped by 6 bases and J by 0 bases, with 8 bases between them. The CDR3 protein is CASRLGMNTEAFF. CDR3 DNA sequence: TGTGCCAGCAGACTCGGAATGAACACTGAAGCTTTCTTT. The variable domain in full, with the rest retrieved from reference TRBV3-1 and TRBJ1-1, is DTAVSQTPKYLVTQMGNDKSIKCEQNLGHDTMYWYKQDSKKFLKIMFSYNNKELIINETVPNRFSPKSPDKAHLNLHINSLELGDSAVYFCASRLGMNTEAFFGQGTRLTVV.

This rearrangement joins TRBV20-1 to TRBJ2-1; D gene uncertain. The CDR3 length is 13 residues. Between the trimmed V and J ends, which lost 1 base and 10 bases, there was a span of 14 bases. Per the germline V gene, CDR1 is DFQATT and CDR2 is SNEGSKA (reference sequence). CDR3: CSARGALFNEQFF. The CDR3 DNA reads TGCAGTGCTAGAGGGGCCCTTTTCAACGAGCAGTTCTTC.

This clonotype was detected only a few times. The chain joins TRBV29-1 to TRBJ2-7; 7 bases match TRBD2. V dropped 6 bases and J dropped 4; count of bases not matched to a gene: 12. From germline, CDR1 is SQVTM and CDR2 ANQGSEA. The CDR3 runs to 14 residues. The chain's CDR3 is CSVLPASGGYEQYF. CDR3 bases: TGCAGCGTCCTACCGGCTAGCGGAGGGTACGAGCAGTACTTC.

J is TRBJ2-1 and V is TRBV5-1; TRBD2 matches at 7 bases. This CDR3 spans 15 amino acids. V lost 10 bases and J lost 5; bases outside the gene matches: 15. CDR1 is SGHRS and CDR2 is YFSETQ in the germline V gene. CDR3 residues: CAGAWGGEIHNEQFF. CDR3 bases: TGCGCCGGCGCCTGGGGGGGAGAAATACACAATGAGCAGTTCTTC.

This clonotype showed up many times. The chain is built from TRBV7-2 and TRBJ2-3; 7 bases align to TRBD2. V shed 1 base and J 2 bases; nucleotides not matched to a gene: 3. CDR3 length: 15 amino acids. From germline, CDR1 is SGHTA and CDR2 FQGNSA. The CDR3 bases are TGTGCCAGCAGCTTAGATGGGAGGGCCACAGATACGCAGTATTTT. Amino acids: CASSLDGRATDTQYF.

The chain links TRBV29-1 to TRBJ2-7; 8 nucleotides agree with TRBD2. J was trimmed by 7 bases and V by 8 bases; bases with no gene match: 16. CDR1 and CDR2 (germline): SQVTM, ANQGSEA. CDR3 length: 14 amino acids. The CDR3 loop is CSTENPGGPTEQYF. CDR3 nucleotides: TGCAGCACAGAGAATCCGGGAGGGCCTACTGAGCAGTACTTC.

There are a few counts of this clonotype. The chain couples TRBV12-3 or TRBV12-4 to TRBJ2-3; perhaps D is TRBD1 or TRBD2 (5 bases each). The length of the CDR3 is 15 residues. V lost 6 bases to trimming and J lost 2 bases, with 15 bases between them. For the CDR3, the DNA is TGTGCCAGCAGCCGCTGGGGGACCTACACAGATACGCAGTATTTT. Protein product: CASSRWGTYTDTQYF.

This sequence joins TRBV7-7 and TRBJ2-1, with D hard to call. The V gene lost 3 bases and the J gene lost 7 bases, with 13 bases spanning the gap. CDR3 length: 14 amino acids. Germline loops: CDR1 SSHAT, CDR2 FNYEAQ (reference sequence). Here the CDR3 DNA reads TGTGCCAGCAGCTTTCTCGGCGCCCTAAATGAGCAGTTCTTC. This translates into CASSFLGALNEQFF.

This clonotype has only a few counts. V usage is TRBV20-1 and J usage is TRBJ2-5, with 9 bases identical to TRBD1. This CDR3 is 11 amino acids long. The germline V gene has CDR1 DFQATT and CDR2 SNEGSKA (reference sequence). The CDR3: CSPGQGETQYF. For the CDR3, the DNA is TGCAGCCCGGGACAGGGAGAGACCCAGTACTTC.

This sequence joins TRBV7-2 and TRBJ1-2; no firm D call. The germline V gene encodes CDR1 SGHTA and CDR2 FQGNSA. V lost 2 bases and J lost 3, with 22 bases in between. This CDR3 region has 18 residues. The CDR3 here is CASSLIALPGLPYYGYTF. The CDR3 DNA reads TGTGCCAGCAGCTTAATTGCCCTCCCTGGCCTACCCTACTATGGCTACACCTTC.

The chain's CDR3 is CASSFSVFRATQYF. DNA for the CDR3: TGTGCCAGCAGTTTTTCAGTATTCAGAGCTACGCAGTATTTT. The chain employs TRBV12-3 or TRBV12-4 and TRBJ2-3, with D unclear. The V and J ends lost 3 bases and 8 bases respectively, with 15 bases between them. The CDR3 has 14 residues.

This clonotype was recorded once. CDR3 DNA: TGCGCCAGCAGCACCGGACAGGGGGGCCTAGGTGAGCAGTTCTTC. Protein product: CASSTGQGGLGEQFF. The genes are TRBV5-1 and TRBJ2-1; 10 nucleotides agree with TRBD1. This CDR3 spans 15 amino acids. Germline V gene sequence: CDR1 SGHRS, CDR2 YFSETQ. Trimming removed 4 bases from V and 9 bases from J; junction bases left unmatched: 10.

Here the CDR3 reads CASKVALDEQYF. The DNA for the CDR3 is TGTGCCAGCAAGGTAGCGTTGGATGAGCAGTACTTC. This chain links TRBV7-9 with TRBJ2-7, with D possibly TRBD2 on 5 matching bases. The CDR3 has 12 residues. The ends were cut back, 7 bases at V and 7 bases at J, with 14 bases in the middle. Per germline, CDR1 SEHNR and CDR2 FQNEAQ (reference sequence).

The chain employs TRBV5-4 and TRBJ1-1; the D is unclear. The CDR3 totals 11 residues. CDR1 and CDR2 (germline): SGHNT, YYREEE (reference sequence). V was trimmed by 4 bases and J by 11 bases, leaving 12 bases between them. The CDR3 sequence is CASSQGGNAFF. CDR3 nucleotides: TGTGCCAGCAGCCAAGGAGGGAACGCTTTCTTT.

The chain recombines TRBV5-1 with TRBJ2-6; D gene unclear. Trimming removed 0 bases from V and 6 bases from J, with 10 bases in between. Germline lookup yields CDR1 SGHRS and CDR2 YFSETQ. CDR3 length: 15 amino acids. The CDR3 region is CASSLDGTEANVLTF. The DNA for the CDR3 is TGCGCCAGCAGCTTGGACGGTACTGAGGCCAACGTCCTGACTTTC.

The chain has TRBV7-6 and TRBJ2-1; D is uncertain. The length of the CDR3 is 12 residues. The germline CDR1 and CDR2 sequences are SGHVS and FNYEAQ. Trimming took off 5 bases at V and 10 bases at J, with 12 bases between the two ends. CDR3 bases: TGTGCCAGCAGCATGGACGGATGGGAGCAGTTCTTC. Translated: CASSMDGWEQFF. Full variable domain (remainder filled in from reference TRBV7-6 and TRBJ2-1): GAGVSQSPRYKVTKRGQDVALRCDPISGHVSLYWYRQALGQGPEFLTYFNYEAQQDKSGLPNDRFSAERPEGSISTLTIQRTEQRDSAMYRCASSMDGWEQFFGPGTRLTVL.

In this sample, this clonotype turned up a few times. The V call is TRBV5-1, the J call TRBJ2-5; D not resolved. Germline V gene lookup returns CDR1 SGHRS and CDR2 YFSETQ. The V end lost 7 bases, the J end lost 1 base, and 20 bases lay between the germline ends. CDR3 size: 16 residues. The CDR3 sequence: CASSGPYEAAQETQYF. For the CDR3, the DNA is TGCGCCAGCTCGGGTCCCTATGAGGCAGCCCAAGAGACCCAGTACTTC.

This rearrangement joins TRBV7-3 to TRBJ1-2; possibly TRBD1 for D (6 bases). Germline V lookup: CDR1 SGHTA, CDR2 FQGTGA. Trimming left V 6 bases short and J 3 bases short, with 20 bases between. The CDR3 is 16 residues long. Here the CDR3 DNA reads TGTGCCAGCAGTCGTACTCCGGGGACAAATTACTATGGCTACACCTTC. This codes for CASSRTPGTNYYGYTF. The full variable domain, completed using reference TRBV7-3 and TRBJ1-2, is GAGVSQTPSNKVTEKGKYVELRCDPISGHTALYWYRQSLGQGPEFLIYFQGTGAADDSGLPNDRFFAVRPEGSVSTLKIQRTERGDSAVYLCASSRTPGTNYYGYTFGSGTRLTVV.

This clonotype was seen more than once but under ten times. The chain employs TRBV10-3 and TRBJ1-4; a weak D match, TRBD1 (5 bases). Trimming removed 4 bases at V and 4 bases at J, with 10 bases between. This CDR3 spans 14 amino acids. Germline V gene lookup returns CDR1 ENHRY and CDR2 SYGVKD. CDR3 in amino acids: CAISGGTHNEKLFF. CDR3 bases: TGTGCCATCAGTGGCGGGACTCATAATGAAAAACTGTTTTTT.

The gene calls are TRBV12-3 or TRBV12-4 and TRBJ1-2; a weak D match, TRBD1 (5 bases). Trimming took 5 bases from V and 4 from J, leaving 14 bases between them. CDR3 length equals 14 residues. The CDR3 reads CASSLGHRPYGYTF. CDR3 bases: TGTGCCAGCAGTCTCGGACATCGTCCCTATGGCTACACCTTC.

This clonotype was seen a handful of times. The rearrangement joins TRBV28 to TRBJ2-3; 8 bases match TRBD2. Germline CDR1 reads MDHEN; CDR2 reads SYDVKM. J lost 5 bases, V lost 2 bases, and 12 bases had no gene match. This CDR3 contains 17 residues. This CDR3 is CASSLGTGTRERDTQYF. The CDR3 nucleotides are TGTGCCAGCAGTTTAGGAACCGGGACTAGAGAAAGAGATACGCAGTATTTT. The full variable domain, rest sourced from reference TRBV28 and TRBJ2-3, is DVKVTQSSRYLVKRTGEKVFLECVQDMDHENMFWYRQDPGLGLRLIYFSYDVKMKEKGDIPEGYSVSREKKERFSLILESASTNQTSMYLCASSLGTGTRERDTQYFGPGTRLTVL.

This clonotype occurred a few times. The CDR3 bases are TGTGCCAGCAGCACCCGAGGAGGGACTAGCGGGAATGAGCAGTTCTTC. It yields the protein CASSTRGGTSGNEQFF. J is TRBJ2-1 and V is TRBV7-8; 12 bases line up with TRBD2. Germline-derived CDR1 and CDR2 are SGHVS and FQNEAQ. V was pared by 5 bases and J by 7 bases, with 9 bases of the junction left unmatched. CDR3 length equals 16 residues.

This chain links TRBV28 with TRBJ1-4, with D perhaps matching TRBD1 (5 bases). CDR1 and CDR2 from the germline V gene are MDHEN and SYDVKM. CDR3 length: 15 amino acids. V dropped 0 bases and J dropped 9 bases, with 14 bases sitting between them. The CDR3 is CASSLWQQEGKKLFF. The CDR3 DNA reads as TGTGCCAGCAGTTTATGGCAACAGGAGGGAAAAAAACTGTTTTTT.

The table lists this clonotype with a few counts. V is TRBV28 and J is TRBJ2-3; the match to TRBD2 covers 10 bases. This CDR3 is built from 16 residues. Germline CDR1 and CDR2: MDHEN and SYDVKM. V was clipped by 2 bases and J by 0 bases; unmatched bases: 2. The CDR3 DNA reads TGTGCCAGCAGTTTACCAGCGGGGGGGAGCACAGATACGCAGTATTTT. It is translated as CASSLPAGGSTDTQYF. Together with reference TRBV28 and TRBJ2-3, the CDR3 gives the full variable domain: DVKVTQSSRYLVKRTGEKVFLECVQDMDHENMFWYRQDPGLGLRLIYFSYDVKMKEKGDIPEGYSVSREKKERFSLILESASTNQTSMYLCASSLPAGGSTDTQYFGPGTRLTVL.

The chain employs TRBV28 and TRBJ1-2; D gene uncertain. Trimming took 6 bases from V and 0 from J, leaving 14 bases between them. CDR1 MDHEN and CDR2 SYDVKM come from the germline V gene. CDR3 size: 15 residues. The CDR3 reads CASSQPGGPNYGYTF. DNA for the CDR3: TGTGCCAGCAGCCAACCCGGCGGCCCTAACTATGGCTACACCTTC.

Turning to this clonotype: A read error is possible here, since a much larger clone lies one base away. The chain is built from TRBV7-6 and TRBJ2-3; no clear D. Germline CDR1 reads SGHVS; CDR2 reads FNYEAQ. The CDR3 spans 14 residues. For the CDR3, the DNA is TGTGCCTGCAGCCCAAACTTCATCACAGATACGCAGTATTTT. This sequence encodes CACSPNFITDTQYF.